The 32 T cell receptor beta chains given below trace back to one sample, sequenced in a study of control samples from healthy donors and cancer patients (TCRdb year 2020). The library was made by the immunoSEQ multiplex PCR assay. TCRdb carries this immuneACCESS record with in-frame sequences only. Its versions omit some clonotypes, under half of them owing to an unresolved V gene in the studies checked, with the rest unexplained. This sample is represented by 45,000 to 65,000 clones; almost 90% of them were singletons. The ten largest clones represent about 39% of the sample. Input material: PBMCs. These receptors were collected from a man between 45 and 60 years old with head and neck cancer.

The rearrangement uses TRBV5-6 and TRBJ2-5; 10 bases align to TRBD1. Unmatched junction bases numbered 6, after V lost 5 bases and J lost 2 bases. Germline V CDR1 and CDR2: SGHDT, YYEEEE. The CDR3 has 15 residues. The CDR3 DNA is TGTGCCAGCAGTCGCCGGGACAGGGGACAAGAGACCCAGTACTTC. It translates to CASSRRDRGQETQYF.

This clone was seen at least ten times. V usage is TRBV7-9 and J usage is TRBJ2-7; D is perhaps TRBD2 (5 bases). CDR3 size: 15 residues. The germline gives CDR1 SEHNR, CDR2 FQNEAQ (reference sequence). Between the trimmed V and J ends, which lost 5 bases and 5 bases, there was a span of 19 bases. The CDR3 loop is CASSPAAGRDNEQYF. The CDR3 DNA reads TGTGCCAGCAGCCCCGCCGCGGGTAGGGATAACGAGCAGTACTTC.

The chain couples TRBV5-1 to TRBJ2-5, with D perhaps matching TRBD1 or TRBD2 (6 bases each). The CDR3 loop spans 15 amino acids. Trimming cost V 1 base and J 1 base, with 11 bases left between them. The germline CDR1 and CDR2 sequences are SGHRS and YFSETQ. In DNA, the CDR3 is TGCGCCAGCAGCTTGTACGGGGGCGGCCAAGAGACCCAGTACTTC. It yields the protein CASSLYGGGQETQYF.

The gene calls are TRBV28 and TRBJ2-7; unclear D gene. The CDR3 is 16 residues long. From germline, CDR1 is MDHEN and CDR2 SYDVKM. The germline V and J ends were trimmed by 2 bases and 4 bases, with 18 bases remaining between them. CDR3 residues: CASSLRLGMGFYEQYF. CDR3 DNA sequence: TGTGCCAGCAGTTTAAGGCTGGGAATGGGATTTTACGAGCAGTACTTC.

As for this clone: Other nucleotide sequences from this sample produce the same CDR3. The CDR3 nucleotides read TGTGCCAGCAGCGTAGGGGGGAGCACTGAAGCTTTCTTT. This translates into CASSVGGSTEAFF. The chain couples TRBV9 to TRBJ1-1; D may be TRBD1 (5 bases). Germline values: CDR1 SGDLS, CDR2 YYNGEE. CDR3 length: 13 residues. The V gene lost 0 bases and the J gene lost 4 bases, with 7 bases spanning the gap.

This chain uses TRBV6-1 with TRBJ2-7; 7 bases are shared with TRBD1. After removal of 4 bases from V and 3 bases from J, the junction contained 12 bases not matched to a gene. This CDR3 contains 16 residues. In germline, CDR1 is MNHNS, CDR2 SASEGT. The CDR3 sequence: CASSGGQRILNYEQYF. The CDR3 DNA is TGTGCCAGCAGTGGGGGACAGAGGATCCTGAACTACGAGCAGTACTTC.

Turning to this clone: Mismatch with germline at one junction end may stem from a read error. The chain couples TRBV2 to TRBJ1-5, with 7 bases fitting TRBD1. The CDR3 contains 15 residues. Germline CDR1 SNHLY, CDR2 FYNNEI. CDR3 residues: CASREGQVPNQPQHF. The CDR3 DNA reads TGTGCCAGCAGAGAAGGACAGGTCCCGAATCAGCCCCAGCATTTT.

The table lists this clone with a few counts. The V gene is TRBV6-1, the J gene TRBJ2-7; the match to TRBD1 covers 12 bases. The ends lost 2 bases at V and 5 bases at J; junction bases unmatched: 7. In germline, CDR1 is MNHNS, CDR2 SASEGT. CDR3 length: 16 amino acids. CDR3 in amino acids: CASSEPGQGARNEQYF. The CDR3 DNA is TGTGCCAGCAGTGAACCGGGACAGGGGGCGCGGAACGAGCAGTACTTC.

The chain is built from TRBV5-1 and TRBJ2-1; 9 bases are a match to TRBD1. The CDR3 sequence is 16 residues long. Germline assignment: CDR1 SGHRS and CDR2 YFSETQ. Trimming removed 7 bases from V and 2 bases from J; junction bases left unmatched: 10. The CDR3 sequence is CASSGGTGLTYNEQFF. The CDR3 DNA reads TGCGCCAGCTCCGGAGGGACAGGGTTGACCTACAATGAGCAGTTCTTC.

This chain uses TRBV6-1 with TRBJ2-7, with D perhaps TRBD1 (6 bases). The CDR3 has 16 residues. From germline, CDR1 is MNHNS and CDR2 SASEGT. V gave up 0 bases and J gave up 4 bases, with 16 bases separating them. The CDR3: CASSEAGAGTWYEQYF. The CDR3 nucleotides read TGTGCCAGCAGTGAAGCGGGGGCAGGTACCTGGTACGAGCAGTACTTC.

The V and J genes are TRBV30 and TRBJ1-5; D is perhaps TRBD1 (6 bases). Germline V CDR1 and CDR2: GTSNPN, SVGIG (reference sequence). Trimming stripped 3 bases from V and 1 base from J, with 10 bases between. This CDR3 has 14 residues. The CDR3 loop reads CAWSLGQSNQPQHF. CDR3 coding DNA: TGTGCCTGGAGCCTTGGACAGAGCAATCAGCCCCAGCATTTT.

With regard to this clone: The CDR3 does not end in the conserved phenylalanine or tryptophan, so this is likely a read error. The DNA is omitted, as the CDR3 cannot be located on it reliably, and the CDR3 follows TCRdb's listing. J is TRBJ2-7 and V is TRBV15; the D segment call TRBD2 is taken from the table without a DNA check. The CDR3 is 13 amino acids long, termini counted. Germline V gene lookup returns CDR1 LNHNV and CDR2 YYDKDF (reference sequence). CDR3: CATSLNYHGGPGL.

In its sample, this clone was seen a few times. This sequence joins TRBV2 and TRBJ2-7; D remains ambiguous. In germline, CDR1 is SNHLY, CDR2 FYNNEI. Between the trimmed V and J ends, which lost 6 bases and 0 bases, there was a span of 9 bases. The length of the CDR3 is 13 residues. The CDR3 protein is CASREWYSYEQYF. For the CDR3, the DNA is TGTGCCAGCAGGGAGTGGTACTCCTACGAGCAGTACTTC.

This rearrangement joins TRBV27 to TRBJ1-5, with TRBD1 as a possible D gene (5 bases). V dropped 4 bases and J dropped 2 bases, with 15 bases sitting between them. This CDR3 comprises 16 residues. CDR1 and CDR2 from the germline V gene are MNHEY and SMNVEV (reference sequence). The CDR3 region has the DNA TGTGCCAGCAGTTCATCCGGACGAGGGGGCAATCAGCCCCAGCATTTT. Translating gives CASSSSGRGGNQPQHF.

The V and J genes are TRBV5-6 and TRBJ2-7, with D tentatively TRBD2 (5 bases). Looked up from germline, CDR1 is SGHDT and CDR2 is YYEEEE. Trimming took 6 bases from V and 6 from J, leaving 31 bases between them. CDR3 length: 18 residues. CDR3 in DNA: TGTGCCAGCACCCTTAGACGAACCGGGATCTTGAATTCGGGCGAGCAGTACTTC. It codes for CASTLRRTGILNSGEQYF. Supplemented by reference TRBV5-6 and TRBJ2-7, the full variable domain reads DAGVTQSPTHLIKTRGQQVTLRCSPKSGHDTVSWYQQALGQGPQFIFQYYEEEERQRGNFPDRFSGHQFPNYSSELNVNALLLGDSALYLCASTLRRTGILNSGEQYFGPGTRLTVT.

The chain combines TRBV28 with TRBJ2-1; 10 bases line up with TRBD1. CDR1 is MDHEN, CDR2 SYDVKM, per germline. This CDR3 region has 13 residues. The J segment lost 5 bases and the V segment lost 6 bases, leaving 1 base of the junction unmatched. The CDR3 DNA is TGTGCCAGCAGGGGGACAGGGGACAATGAGCAGTTCTTC. Translation: CASRGTGDNEQFF.

The chain carries TRBV7-3 and TRBJ1-1; perhaps TRBD1 as D (6 bases). Trimming removed 5 bases from V and 3 bases from J, with 10 bases in between. Germline assignment: CDR1 SGHTA and CDR2 FQGTGA. This CDR3 spans 13 amino acids. As DNA, the CDR3 is TGTGCCAGCAGCACAGGGAGAGACACTGAAGCTTTCTTT. Its protein product is CASSTGRDTEAFF.

The chain combines TRBV18 with TRBJ2-3; 9 bases line up with TRBD2. Germline loops: CDR1 KGHSH, CDR2 LQKENI. This CDR3 has 17 amino acids. Germline trimming cut 1 base from V and 2 bases from J; bases unmatched to any gene: 7. The CDR3 region is CASSPLASGTLTDTQYF. In nucleotides, the CDR3 is TGTGCCAGCTCACCACTGGCTAGCGGGACGCTCACAGATACGCAGTATTTT.

The chain joins TRBV2 to TRBJ1-5, with unresolved D. Trimming stripped 6 bases from V and 0 bases from J, with 15 bases between. The CDR3 is 16 residues long. CDR1 is SNHLY, CDR2 FYNNEI, per germline. As DNA, the CDR3 is TGTGCCAGCAGCGTACGAAAAGGGAGTAGCAATCAGCCCCAGCATTTT. Translation: CASSVRKGSSNQPQHF.

The CDR3 sequence is CASTHGLGARNEKLFF. For the CDR3, the DNA is TGTGCCAGCACCCACGGATTGGGGGCGCGAAACGAAAAACTGTTTTTT. The V call is TRBV6-6, the J call TRBJ1-4; perhaps TRBD1 as D (6 bases). Trimming took 7 bases from V and 8 from J, leaving 23 bases between them. The CDR3 consists of 16 residues. Germline V gene lookup returns CDR1 MNHNY and CDR2 SVGAGI (reference sequence).

This rearrangement joins TRBV9 to TRBJ2-3; tentative D call: TRBD2 (6 bases). Germline V CDR1 and CDR2: SGDLS, YYNGEE. This CDR3 comprises 16 residues. V was trimmed by 1 base and J by 3 bases, leaving 15 bases between them. CDR3 nucleotides: TGTGCCAGCAGCGTAACTTCGGGAGTGGTTACAGATACGCAGTATTTT. This gives the protein CASSVTSGVVTDTQYF.

For the CDR3, the DNA is TGTGCCAGCAGCGCCCTGCTAGCGGGAGAGGGGACCCAGTACTTC. This translates into CASSALLAGEGTQYF. The gene calls are TRBV11-2 and TRBJ2-5, with TRBD2 matching over 10 bases. Looked up from germline, CDR1 is SGHAT and CDR2 is FQNNGV. After removal of 5 bases from V and 7 bases from J, the junction contained 10 bases not matched to a gene. The CDR3 is made up of 15 amino acids.

The chain is built from TRBV2 and TRBJ2-7, with no clear D. Germline V gene lookup returns CDR1 SNHLY and CDR2 FYNNEI. Trimming took 8 bases from V and 4 from J, leaving 12 bases between them. The length of the CDR3 is 12 residues. The CDR3 DNA reads as TGTGCCAGCCTTGTAGCAACTTACGAGCAGTACTTC. As protein: CASLVATYEQYF.

The CDR3 sequence is CASSSNPPDRADYGYTF. CDR3 nucleotides: TGTGCCAGCAGCTCCAATCCGCCTGACAGGGCAGACTATGGCTACACCTTC. The chain carries TRBV7-9 and TRBJ1-2; 7 bases match TRBD1. Germline trimming cut 4 bases from V and 3 bases from J; bases unmatched to any gene: 14. Germline V gene lookup returns CDR1 SEHNR and CDR2 FQNEAQ (reference sequence). The CDR3 length is 17 residues. Together with reference TRBV7-9 and TRBJ1-2, the CDR3 gives the full variable domain: DTGVSQNPRHKITKRGQNVTFRCDPISEHNRLYWYRQTLGQGPEFLTYFQNEAQLEKSRLLSDRFSAERPKGSFSTLEIQRTEQGDSAMYLCASSSNPPDRADYGYTFGSGTRLTVV.

The V gene is TRBV28, the J gene TRBJ1-4; 8 bases agree with TRBD1. This CDR3 is built from 16 residues. The ends lost 4 bases at V and 6 bases at J; junction bases unmatched: 10. Germline V CDR1 and CDR2: MDHEN, SYDVKM. CDR3 amino acids: CASSSRDRWEDEKLFF. The CDR3 nucleotides read TGTGCCAGCAGTTCCAGGGACAGGTGGGAAGATGAAAAACTGTTTTTT.

This chain joins TRBV2 and TRBJ2-2, with a tentative D call TRBD2 (5 bases). CDR3 length equals 13 residues. In germline, CDR1 is SNHLY, CDR2 FYNNEI. The V and J ends lost 7 bases and 6 bases respectively, with 12 bases between them. The CDR3 spells CASISPRAGELFF. The CDR3, as DNA: TGTGCCAGCATAAGTCCGCGGGCCGGGGAGCTGTTTTTT.

The chain is built from TRBV5-1 and TRBJ2-7; 10 bases line up with TRBD1. The CDR3 runs to 14 residues. The junction had 2 bases not matched to a gene; V was cut back by 0 bases and J by 5 bases. CDR1 and CDR2 from the germline V gene are SGHRS and YFSETQ. Here the CDR3 DNA reads TGCGCCAGCAGCTTGGCCGGGACAGGGGACGAGCAGTACTTC. Translated: CASSLAGTGDEQYF.

This clone was detected once. The chain has TRBV19 and TRBJ2-2; TRBD2 might be the D (6 bases). Germline CDR1 is LNHDA and CDR2 is SQIVND (reference sequence). The length of the CDR3 is 15 residues. The V end lost 6 bases, the J end lost 7 bases, and 18 bases lay between the germline ends. The CDR3 is CASRLLAPGVGELFF. The CDR3 DNA reads TGTGCCAGTAGATTGCTAGCGCCGGGAGTCGGGGAGCTGTTTTTT.

V usage is TRBV7-3 and J usage is TRBJ2-7; 9 bases are shared with TRBD1. V shed 5 bases, J shed 3 bases, and the junction held 11 bases outside the gene matches. The germline gives CDR1 SGHTA, CDR2 FQGTGA. The CDR3 has 16 amino acids. In DNA, the CDR3 is TGTGCCAGCAGCCAGAACGGGGGACAGGGAGTCTACGAGCAGTACTTC. Translating gives CASSQNGGQGVYEQYF. Full variable domain (missing parts from reference TRBV7-3 and TRBJ2-7): GAGVSQTPSNKVTEKGKYVELRCDPISGHTALYWYRQSLGQGPEFLIYFQGTGAADDSGLPNDRFFAVRPEGSVSTLKIQRTERGDSAVYLCASSQNGGQGVYEQYFGPGTRLTVT.

The DNA of the CDR3 is TGTGCCACCAGTGATCAAGGGACAGACCGGGATGAGCAGTTCTTC. Protein sequence: CATSDQGTDRDEQFF. This sequence joins TRBV24-1 and TRBJ2-1, with 7 bases fitting TRBD1. The V and J ends lost 3 bases and 8 bases, in that order; junction bases with no gene match: 9. The germline V gene has CDR1 KGHDR and CDR2 SFDVKD. CDR3 length: 15 amino acids.

The table lists this clone with a few counts. J is TRBJ1-5 and V is TRBV27; 7 positions match TRBD1. V dropped 5 bases and J dropped 4; count of bases not matched to a gene: 5. The germline V gene has CDR1 MNHEY and CDR2 SMNVEV (reference sequence). CDR3 size: 14 residues. The CDR3 sequence: CASSQNRGNQPQHF. DNA for the CDR3: TGTGCCAGCAGTCAAAACAGGGGTAATCAGCCCCAGCATTTT.

This chain connects TRBV5-5 to TRBJ2-5, with no clear D. The CDR3 is 11 residues long. Between the trimmed V and J ends, which lost 0 bases and 5 bases, there was a span of 2 bases. Per germline, CDR1 SGHKS and CDR2 YYEKEE (reference sequence). Written as DNA, the CDR3 is TGTGCCAGCAGCTTGGTGGAGACCCAGTACTTC. Its translation is CASSLVETQYF.